This is a list of T cell receptor beta chains from one sample in a study of blood T cells in healthy people across ages. TCRdb passed the 5' RACE reads through MiXCR, listing each CDR3 protein once. The sample carries more than 650,000 distinct CDR3 sequences, 53% recorded once. Sequencing was performed on blood. The source of these receptors is a man older than 75 in good health. Each CDR3 is given with its conserved first and last residue. The D gene is left open where the match is weak. The size of a clone is reported for some rows only, either as once, few or many, or as a class for expanded clones.

>NA|17|TRBV6-1|NA|TRBJ1-3
CASSETGGGSSGNTIYF
TGTGCCAGCAGTGAAACGGGCGGTGGCAGCTCTGGAAACACCATATATTTT
>NA|15|TRBV12-3/TRBV12-4|NA|TRBJ2-5
CASSGPAGQEETQYF
TGTGCCAGCAGTGGACCAGCGGGCCAGGAAGAGACCCAGTACTTC
>few|14|TRBV10-3|TRBD1|TRBJ1-6
CAISEGQGYSPLHF
TGTGCCATCAGTGAAGGACAGGGTTATTCACCCCTCCACTTT
>NA|17|TRBV21-1|NA|TRBJ2-7
CASSKGLGPPRTYEQYF
TGTGCCAGCAGCAAAGGACTTGGGCCACCAAGGACCTACGAGCAGTACTTC
>few|15|TRBV5-1|TRBD1|TRBJ2-2
CASSYDRAGTGELFF
TGCGCCAGCAGTTACGACAGGGCAGGCACCGGGGAGCTGTTTTTT
>NA|12|TRBV29-1|TRBD2|TRBJ2-7
CSVPGTSGEQYF
TGCAGCGTTCCAGGGACTAGCGGCGAGCAGTACTTC
>NA|12|TRBV27|NA|TRBJ2-7
CASSPHPGAQYF
TGTGCCAGCAGCCCTCATCCTGGGGCCCAGTACTTC
>few|13|TRBV5-1|NA|TRBJ1-5
CASARGFNQPQHF
TGCGCCAGCGCTAGGGGGTTCAATCAGCCCCAGCATTTT
>NA|18|TRBV7-3|NA|TRBJ2-3
CASSRGYMDLTVKDTQYF
TGTGCCAGCAGCCGTGGATATATGGACTTGACGGTTAAGGATACGCAGTATTTT
>NA|11|TRBV29-1|NA|TRBJ2-1
CSVRPANEQFF
TGCAGCGTTCGGCCCGCCAATGAGCAGTTCTTC
>NA|12|TRBV10-1|NA|TRBJ1-3
CASGTSGNTIYF
TGCGCCAGCGGGACCTCTGGAAACACCATATATTTT
>NA|15|TRBV2|TRBD2|TRBJ2-1
CASRRTSGDYNEQFF
TGTGCCAGCAGGAGGACTAGCGGCGATTACAATGAGCAGTTCTTC
>NA|16|TRBV7-9|TRBD2|TRBJ2-1
CASSYHLAGGRNEQFF
TGTGCCAGCAGCTACCATCTAGCGGGAGGGCGCAATGAGCAGTTCTTC
>few|15|TRBV5-4|NA|TRBJ2-3
CASSSQSEGGDTQYF
TGTGCCAGCAGCTCCCAGAGTGAAGGAGGAGATACGCAGTATTTT
>few|18|TRBV15|NA|TRBJ2-4
CATSRTRGGQVEKNIQYF
TGTGCCACCAGCAGGACCCGGGGTGGGCAGGTGGAAAAAAACATTCAGTACTTC